This T cell receptor (beta chain) was identified in a study of identical twins. Unique molecular identifiers were present on cDNA, and template switching added a universal primer site. MiXCR, run by TCRdb on the 5' RACE reads, gives a single entry per CDR3 protein. The sample consists of nearly 900,000 distinct CDR3 sequences, approximately 13% of them appearing once. Healthy Caucasians made up all donors. About this clonotype itself: Its antigen is currently unknown.

Overall study findings and caveats: There was more out-of-frame TCR alpha sharing in monozygotic twins than models estimated. Beta out-of-frame sequences displayed a weaker excess of sharing between twins.

These data also formed part of another study, on yellow fever vaccine responses in identical twins.

The sequenced sample consisted of PBMCs. The source is a woman younger than 30 in good health.

In nucleotides, the CDR3 is TGTGCCAGCAGTTTTAGCTCTAGCGGGAGGGACGAGCAGTACTTC. Translating gives CASSFSSSGRDEQYF. This sequence joins TRBV28 and TRBJ2-7, with 12 bases matching TRBD2. The CDR3 loop spans 15 amino acids. Trimming at V came to 3 bases and at J to 5 bases, leaving 5 bases not matched to a gene. Germline V lookup: CDR1 MDHEN, CDR2 SYDVKM.